The source of this T cell receptor beta chain is a study of Ad26.COV2.S vaccination and SARS-CoV-2 variants. Turning to the study itself: Recipients of Ad26.COV2.S got it intramuscularly, once or twice 56 days apart. Findings of the study overall: Non-spike TCR breadth showed similarity between vaccine and placebo recipients. The breadth of spike-specific CD8+ and CD4+ T cell responses after vaccination was reportedly substantial.

Treatment in this sample: around 19 received Ad26.COV2.S at low or high dose, single or two shots; 5 received placebo; per-sample allocation not given. All samples were drawn on day 63, counting from the first vaccine or placebo injection. This table comes from immunoSEQ multiplex PCR, and its TCRdb copy is limited to in-frame clones, with some not included. The sample consists of 380,000 or so clones, 83% of them appearing once. About this clone: Its target is unknown.

After removal of 3 bases from V and 3 bases from J, the junction contained 2 bases not matched to a gene. The CDR3 is made up of 13 amino acids. Germline V lookup: CDR1 LGHDT, CDR2 YNNKEL (reference sequence). The J gene is TRBJ2-7, the V gene TRBV3-1 (or the pseudogene TRBV3-2); TRBD1 matches at 7 bases. The sample consisted of peripheral blood, taken in a trial of Ad26.COV2.S vaccine versus placebo. This sequence originates from a person between 18 and 65 years old who received the Ad26.COV2.S COVID-19 vaccine or a placebo. The CDR3 DNA is TGTGCCAGCAGCCATACAGGGGACTACGAGCAGTACTTC. It codes for CASSHTGDYEQYF.